Below, 22 T cell receptor beta chains from the same sample are listed, as sequenced in a study of cytomegalovirus exposure and HLA in healthy donors. Using immunoSEQ multiplex PCR, the repertoire was profiled, and TCRdb retains in-frame clones only, with some absent. The sample carries tens of thousands of clones, approximately 95% recorded once. The sample taken for sequencing was PBMCs. Source of these receptors: a woman between 18 and 29 years old in good health and CMV-seronegative.

This sequence joins TRBV29-1 and TRBJ2-7; 7 bases fit TRBD2. J lost 5 bases, V lost 3 bases, and 7 bases had no gene match. This CDR3 region has 13 residues. Germline lookup yields CDR1 SQVTM and CDR2 ANQGSEA. The CDR3 here is CSVDGGVKDEQYF. DNA for the CDR3: TGCAGCGTTGATGGGGGGGTGAAGGACGAGCAGTACTTC.

The chain joins TRBV11-2 to TRBJ2-1; TRBD2 matches at 9 bases. Germline V gene sequence: CDR1 SGHAT, CDR2 FQNNGV. V lost 5 bases and J lost 0; bases outside the gene matches: 8. This CDR3 contains 17 residues. This CDR3 reads CASSPNLAGSSYNEQFF. The CDR3 DNA follows: TGTGCCAGCAGCCCAAATCTAGCGGGGAGCTCCTACAATGAGCAGTTCTTC.

This clone was recorded only once. This chain joins TRBV15 and TRBJ1-1, with a weak D call TRBD1 (6 bases). Per the germline V gene, CDR1 is LNHNV and CDR2 is YYDKDF (reference sequence). The CDR3 length is 14 residues. V was pared by 4 bases and J by 4 bases, with 13 bases between. CDR3 loop: CATSTRGFGTEAFF. The CDR3 DNA reads as TGTGCCACCAGCACGAGGGGGTTTGGCACTGAAGCTTTCTTT.

The rearrangement joins TRBV13 to TRBJ2-7; 9 bases align to TRBD2. The length of the CDR3 is 15 residues. Looked up from germline, CDR1 is PRHDT and CDR2 is FYEKMQ (reference sequence). With V trimmed by 5 bases and J by 3 bases, 8 bases remained unmatched. This chain's CDR3 is CASSQTSGPGYEQYF. For the CDR3, the DNA is TGTGCCAGCAGCCAAACTAGCGGGCCGGGCTACGAGCAGTACTTC. The entire variable domain, with the rest obtained from reference TRBV13 and TRBJ2-7, is as follows: AAGVIQSPRHLIKEKRETATLKCYPIPRHDTVYWYQQGPGQDPQFLISFYEKMQSDKGSIPDRFSAQQFSDYHSELNMSSLELGDSALYFCASSQTSGPGYEQYFGPGTRLTVT.

The V call is TRBV30, the J call TRBJ1-5; D is unresolved. CDR1 and CDR2 (germline): GTSNPN, SVGIG (reference sequence). Trimming cost V 3 bases and J 0 bases, with 21 bases left between them. The CDR3 loop spans 18 amino acids. CDR3 loop: CAWSSFGLLGGSNQPQHF. The CDR3 nucleotides read TGTGCCTGGAGCTCGTTCGGTCTCCTTGGAGGTAGCAATCAGCCCCAGCATTTT.

V is TRBV7-9 and J is TRBJ2-4; no clear D gene. The V end lost 1 base, the J end lost 3 bases, and 16 bases lay between the germline ends. From germline, CDR1 is SEHNR and CDR2 FQNEAQ (reference sequence). The CDR3 contains 17 residues. In DNA, the CDR3 is TGTGCCAGCAGCTTAGTTGGCAGGAATCTTAACAAAAACATTCAGTACTTC. Encoded protein: CASSLVGRNLNKNIQYF.

The chain is built from TRBV6-1 and TRBJ2-1; a possible D gene is TRBD1 (5 bases). V dropped 8 bases and J dropped 0 bases, with 11 bases sitting between them. CDR1 and CDR2 from the germline V gene are MNHNS and SASEGT. The CDR3 contains 14 residues. The CDR3, as DNA: TGTGCCAGCCAAGGGGTCCCCTCCTACAATGAGCAGTTCTTC. Translated, it gives CASQGVPSYNEQFF.

The chain joins TRBV28 to TRBJ2-7; 9 bases map to TRBD2. Germline CDR1 MDHEN, CDR2 SYDVKM. The trim removed 8 bases at V and 4 bases at J, leaving 9 bases unmatched. The CDR3 loop spans 14 amino acids. CDR3 DNA sequence: TGTGCCAGCCGGGCTAGCGGGGACTCTTACGAGCAGTACTTC. Its protein product is CASRASGDSYEQYF.

The chain joins TRBV5-1 to TRBJ2-6; D may be TRBD1 (6 bases). This CDR3 is built from 19 residues. CDR1 and CDR2 (germline): SGHRS, YFSETQ. With 0 bases removed from V and 0 bases from J, the gap between germline ends came to 16 bases. The DNA of the CDR3 is TGCGCCAGCAGCTTGGGACAGGTCGGAGGTCGCTCTGGGGCCAACGTCCTGACTTTC. Protein: CASSLGQVGGRSGANVLTF.

This clone occurred once. The V and J genes are TRBV6-4 and TRBJ2-3; maybe TRBD2 (5 bases). Germline V gene lookup returns CDR1 MRHNA and CDR2 SNTAGT. V lost 0 bases, J lost 1 base, and 8 bases lay in between. The CDR3 loop spans 15 amino acids. The CDR3 reads CASSDSEARTDTQYF. The CDR3 region has the DNA TGTGCCAGCAGTGACTCGGAGGCCCGCACAGATACGCAGTATTTT.

The J gene is TRBJ2-7, the V gene TRBV5-1, with a weak D call TRBD1 (6 bases). V lost 3 bases to trimming and J lost 5 bases, with 21 bases between them. Germline values: CDR1 SGHRS, CDR2 YFSETQ. CDR3 length: 16 residues. CDR3 sequence: CASSSNLVRGKDEQYF. CDR3 bases: TGCGCCAGCAGCTCGAATCTCGTCAGGGGTAAAGACGAGCAGTACTTC.

This chain joins TRBV6-1 and TRBJ1-6; 11 nucleotides agree with TRBD1. This CDR3 region has 14 residues. V trimming: 10 bases; J trimming: 8 bases; junction bases outside the gene matches: 7. Looked up from germline, CDR1 is MNHNS and CDR2 is SASEGT. CDR3 residues: CAITDRGRDSPLHF. The CDR3 bases are TGTGCCATTACGGACAGGGGGCGCGATTCACCCCTCCACTTT.

The J gene is TRBJ1-6, the V gene TRBV18; unclear D gene. The CDR3 totals 13 residues. Trimming left V 2 bases short and J 7 bases short, with 6 bases between. Germline assignment: CDR1 KGHSH and CDR2 LQKENI. The chain's CDR3 is CASSPSRNSPLHF. The CDR3 DNA reads TGTGCCAGCTCACCATCCAGGAATTCACCCCTCCACTTT.

The chain employs TRBV5-1 and TRBJ1-1; 7 positions match TRBD1. Germline V gives CDR1 SGHRS, CDR2 YFSETQ. Germline trimming cut 6 bases from V and 4 bases from J; bases unmatched to any gene: 6. The CDR3 is 13 amino acids. CDR3 nucleotides: TGCGCCAGCATGACAGGGAGATCCACTGAAGCTTTCTTT. It is translated as CASMTGRSTEAFF.

The chain is built from TRBV4-3 and TRBJ2-1; 10 bases match TRBD2. The V gene end was trimmed by 0 bases and the J gene end by 4 bases; junction bases not matched to a gene: 6. Germline values: CDR1 LGHNA, CDR2 YSLEER. The CDR3 sequence is 17 residues long. This chain's CDR3 is CASSQDLGTSEYNEQFF. The CDR3 DNA reads TGCGCCAGCAGCCAAGACTTAGGGACTAGCGAATACAATGAGCAGTTCTTC.

J is TRBJ1-2 and V is TRBV7-2; TRBD1 aligns across 7 bases. Germline V gives CDR1 SGHTA, CDR2 FQGNSA. The CDR3 contains 16 residues. V was pared by 4 bases and J by 0 bases, with 8 bases of the junction left unmatched. CDR3 sequence: CASSSGTVESNYGYTF. The CDR3 coding sequence is TGTGCCAGCAGCTCCGGGACAGTTGAATCTAACTATGGCTACACCTTC.

V is TRBV15 and J is TRBJ2-3; weak D call: TRBD2 (5 bases). This CDR3 contains 14 residues. Germline V lookup: CDR1 LNHNV, CDR2 YYDKDF (reference sequence). V gave up 1 base and J gave up 2 bases, with 7 bases separating them. The CDR3 DNA reads as TGTGCCACCAGCAGAGCTAGCCCCACAGATACGCAGTATTTT. This translates into CATSRASPTDTQYF. The full variable domain, with the rest looked up from reference TRBV15 and TRBJ2-3, is DAMVIQNPRYQVTQFGKPVTLSCSQTLNHNVMYWYQQKSSQAPKLLFHYYDKDFNNEADTPDNFQSRRPNTSFCFLDIRSPGLGDTAMYLCATSRASPTDTQYFGPGTRLTVL.

This clone was counted a single time. The CDR3 sequence: CASIGAHGGVNTEAFF. The CDR3 region has the DNA TGTGCCAGCATTGGGGCGCACGGAGGGGTCAACACTGAAGCTTTCTTT. The chain links TRBV25-1 to TRBJ1-1, with D tentatively TRBD1 (5 bases). Germline CDR1 is MGHDK and CDR2 is SYGVNS. V was clipped by 7 bases and J by 2 bases, with 20 bases between them. CDR3 size: 16 residues.

The chain employs TRBV6-5 and TRBJ1-1; D gene ambiguous. The V gene's germline CDR1 is MNHEY and CDR2 SVGAGI. CDR3 length equals 13 residues. V shed 4 bases and J shed 4 bases, with 10 bases lying between them. The CDR3 DNA sequence: TGTGCCAGCAGTTTGGCCCGGGGCACTGAAGCTTTCTTT. Translated, it gives CASSLARGTEAFF.

The chain is built from TRBV19 and TRBJ2-1; 7 nucleotides align to TRBD2. Germline CDR1 reads LNHDA; CDR2 reads SQIVND (reference sequence). CDR3 length: 15 amino acids. The V and J ends lost 1 base and 9 bases, in that order; junction bases with no gene match: 9. The DNA of the CDR3 is TGTGCCAGTAGTATAGCGGGAGGTGCAATGAGTGAGCAGTTCTTC. It encodes CASSIAGGAMSEQFF.

This chain connects TRBV11-1 to TRBJ2-5; 8 nucleotides align to TRBD2. CDR3 length: 15 amino acids. CDR1 is SGHAT, CDR2 FQDESV, per germline (reference sequence). The V gene end was trimmed by 3 bases and the J gene end by 5 bases; junction bases not matched to a gene: 8. CDR3 amino acids: CASSLNGGASETQYF. DNA for the CDR3: TGTGCCAGCAGCTTGAACGGGGGGGCTAGTGAGACCCAGTACTTC.

This chain uses TRBV2 with TRBJ2-3; TRBD2 might be the D (7 bases). Trimming left V 8 bases short and J 1 base short, with 13 bases between. Germline V lookup: CDR1 SNHLY, CDR2 FYNNEI. This CDR3 comprises 14 residues. The CDR3 protein is CASEEGGGTDTQYF. The CDR3 coding sequence is TGTGCCAGCGAAGAGGGGGGGGGCACAGATACGCAGTATTTT. Combining the CDR3 with reference TRBV2 and TRBJ2-3 gives the whole variable domain EPEVTQTPSHQVTQMGQEVILRCVPISNHLYFYWYRQILGQKVEFLVSFYNNEISEKSEIFDDQFSVERPDGSNFTLKIRSTKLEDSAMYFCASEEGGGTDTQYFGPGTRLTVL.